Presented here are 9 T cell receptor beta chains from one specimen sequenced in a study of post-analysis software for immune sequencing data. Overall study results and limits: Patients carried five TRBV segments more frequently than controls did, and TRBV5-6, TRBV5-1 and TRBV20-1 were among them.

These receptors have no identified antigens. Researchers reported that TCR beta cDNA libraries carried unique molecular identifiers. Using its own MiXCR run on the PCR reads, TCRdb lists one record per CDR3 protein. The table includes 820,000 or so distinct CDR3 sequences, 53% detected once. Sequenced: blood. Receptor source: a girl between 10 and 17 years old with multiple sclerosis.

The J gene is TRBJ2-3, the V gene TRBV20-1; D gene uncertain. CDR3 length equals 12 residues. Germline CDR1 reads DFQATT; CDR2 reads SNEGSKA (reference sequence). Trimming removed 3 bases at V and 0 bases at J, with 4 bases between. The CDR3 sequence is CSARWSTDTQYF. In nucleotides, the CDR3 is TGCAGTGCTAGGTGGAGCACAGATACGCAGTATTTT.

The gene calls are TRBV15 and TRBJ2-6; 9 bases line up with TRBD1. CDR1 is LNHNV, CDR2 YYDKDF, per germline (reference sequence). V lost 0 bases, J lost 0 bases, and 3 bases stayed unmatched. The CDR3 length is 18 residues. This CDR3 is CATSRDGTGNSGANVLTF. The CDR3 bases are TGTGCCACCAGCAGAGATGGGACAGGGAACTCTGGGGCCAACGTCCTGACTTTC.

To note about this clonotype: The junction departs from germline at one end; a sequencing error may be responsible. This sequence joins TRBV20-1 and TRBJ2-5; D might be TRBD1 (5 bases). This CDR3 is built from 13 residues. The germline V gene encodes CDR1 DFQATT and CDR2 SNEGSKA (reference sequence). The CDR3 DNA reads as TGCAGTTCCCCTGGGGCGTACCAAGGGACCCAGTACTTC. Its protein product is CSSPGAYQGTQYF.

V is TRBV7-6 and J is TRBJ2-6; D is perhaps TRBD2 (6 bases). Between the trimmed V and J ends, which lost 5 bases and 0 bases, there was a span of 11 bases. Per the germline V gene, CDR1 is SGHVS and CDR2 is FNYEAQ. The CDR3 has 16 amino acids. In nucleotides, the CDR3 is TGTGCCAGCAGCAAACGGGGGATCTCTGGGGCCAACGTCCTGACTTTC. It translates to CASSKRGISGANVLTF. The full variable domain, in which reference TRBV7-6 and TRBJ2-6 provide the parts outside the CDR3, is GAGVSQSPRYKVTKRGQDVALRCDPISGHVSLYWYRQALGQGPEFLTYFNYEAQQDKSGLPNDRFSAERPEGSISTLTIQRTEQRDSAMYRCASSKRGISGANVLTFGAGSRLTVL.

V usage is TRBV20-1 and J usage is TRBJ2-7; D may be TRBD1 (6 bases). The CDR3 runs to 15 residues. V lost 1 base and J lost 3, with 16 bases in between. CDR1 DFQATT and CDR2 SNEGSKA come from the germline V gene (reference sequence). Here the CDR3 DNA reads TGCAGTGCTAGAGGGTCCCCACAGGGACGCTACGAGCAGTACTTC. Amino acid sequence: CSARGSPQGRYEQYF.

The J gene is TRBJ2-1, the V gene TRBV11-2; D gene unclear. Germline assignment: CDR1 SGHAT and CDR2 FQNNGV. CDR3 length: 15 residues. Trimming removed 3 bases from V and 2 bases from J, with 11 bases in between. This chain's CDR3 is CASSFSQSTYNEQFF. DNA of the CDR3: TGTGCCAGCAGCTTCAGTCAGAGCACCTACAATGAGCAGTTCTTC.

The J gene is TRBJ2-2, the V gene TRBV6-1; perhaps TRBD1 as D (6 bases). Germline assignment: CDR1 MNHNS and CDR2 SASEGT. CDR3 length equals 17 residues. Between the trimmed V and J ends, which lost 5 bases and 0 bases, there was a span of 16 bases. The CDR3 region is CASSPTLGTPNTGELFF. The CDR3 DNA is TGTGCCAGCAGTCCCACGCTGGGGACACCGAACACCGGGGAGCTGTTTTTT.

The rearrangement joins TRBV12-3 or TRBV12-4 to TRBJ1-2; tentative D call: TRBD1 (5 bases). V was pared by 3 bases and J by 8 bases, with 13 bases between. The CDR3 has 13 amino acids. The CDR3 protein is CASSFGGFGGYTF. The CDR3 nucleotides read TGTGCCAGCAGTTTTGGGGGATTCGGAGGCTACACCTTC.

J is TRBJ2-1 and V is TRBV18; TRBD2 might be the D (5 bases). V was shortened by 2 bases and J by 7 bases, with 12 bases between the two germline ends. This CDR3 has 14 amino acids. Looked up from germline, CDR1 is KGHSH and CDR2 is LQKENI. Written as DNA, the CDR3 is TGTGCCAGCTCACCATTGCTAGAGGGTAATGAGCAGTTCTTC. Translation gives CASSPLLEGNEQFF.